Reported below is one T cell receptor (beta chain). The antigen remains undetermined. Per the authors' pipeline: Sample TCR totals centred on a median of around 100,000, ranging roughly 23,224 to 700,000. MiXCR was run by TCRdb on the RACE reads, yielding one entry per CDR3 protein. The V and J calls come from TCRdb's annotation, not from the publication. The sample holds 100,000 to 120,000 distinct CDR3 sequences; less than 40% are singletons and the top ten take about 2.9%. The record originates from a study of human T cells and chemical hapten exposure. Study-level background: The sensitizing agent was 2% DPC, placed on around 2 cm by around 2 cm of upper inner arm skin.

The CDR3 covers 13 residues. Trimming took 5 bases from V and 4 from J; bases not matched to a gene: 3. Germline V CDR1 and CDR2: SGHTA, FQGNSA. Study-level points and caveats: Those TCRs sitting above 1 in 1000 frequency stayed the same with DPC sensitization.

As to time point: patch test 3, about 24 weeks after DPC sensitization. Treatment of the sample: therapeutic diphenylcyclopropenone sensitization with weekly scalp DPC. Sample: whole blood, taken in connection with sensitization to the hapten diphenylcyclopropenone (DPC). The chain carries TRBV7-2 and TRBJ2-5, with 8 bases lining up with TRBD2. This TCR was recovered from a man aged 40-55 years with alopecia areata. Some clones in this sample may be carry-over from other donors' samples. The CDR3 loop reads CASSPGTRETQYF. The CDR3 DNA reads as TGTGCCAGCAGCCCGGGGACTAGAGAGACCCAGTACTTC.